This TCR beta chain appears in the sequencing data of a study of T cell clones after liver transplantation. Trimming took 4 bases from V and 3 from J, leaving 14 bases between them. In germline, CDR1 is SGDLS, CDR2 YYNGEE. CDR3 length: 14 residues. Assay used: immunoSEQ multiplex PCR; TCRdb lists only in-frame clones, some missing. The top ten hold 0.83% of the sample, which has some 120,000 clones, 90% seen once. This clone has only one observation. The chain couples TRBV9 to TRBJ2-7; D uncertain. The receptor's source is a human patient who received a liver transplant. Some T cells may be supplied by the graft donor. The source was CD4+ T cells from blood, collected 12 months after liver transplant. CDR3 sequence reads: CASSSGGGNYEQYF. CDR3 sequence (DNA): TGTGCCAGCAGCTCCGGCGGCGGTAACTACGAGCAGTACTTC.